This TCR beta chain derives from a study of T cell responses to AZD1222 COVID-19 vaccine. The CDR3 loop spans 11 amino acids. The germline gives CDR1 LNHDA, CDR2 SQIVND (reference sequence). Trimming took 4 bases from V and 4 from J, leaving 5 bases between them. Study-wide results and limits: Seropositive AZD1222 recipients at baseline numbered only five or six.

The assay was immunoSEQ multiplex PCR, and TCRdb's table has in-frame clones only and misses some. The sample lists fewer than 90,000 clones; about nine tenths were seen once. This clone was recorded only once. Its antigen is not identified. The source of this sequence is an adult who received the AZD1222 COVID-19 vaccine. The chain is built from TRBV19 and TRBJ2-7; the D is unclear. The starting material was peripheral blood, obtained 28 days after the second AZD1222 dose. The CDR3 DNA is TGTGCCAGTAGTAACTCGTACGAGCAGTACTTC. It is translated as CASSNSYEQYF.